This TCR beta chain was obtained from a study of Graves' ophthalmopathy and Graves' hyperthyroidism. CDR1 DFQATT and CDR2 SNEGSKA come from the germline V gene (reference sequence). The CDR3 runs 12 residues. Trimming at V came to 6 bases and at J to 6 bases, leaving 4 bases not matched to a gene. This clonotype was seen only once. A read error is possible here, since a much larger clone lies one base away. Here the CDR3 omits its conserved ending phenylalanine or tryptophan, so a read error is the likely source. Researchers took RNA transcripts and amplified TCR beta CDR3 regions from them. Second-round multiplex PCR came after a first-round RT-PCR that employed HTBI primers. Via MiXCR, TCRdb re-called the multiplex PCR reads, giving one row per CDR3 protein. The sample has around 670,000 distinct CDR3 sequences; 40% are singletons.

What was sequenced was peripheral blood. This chain joins TRBV20-1 and TRBJ1-2; 10 nucleotides align to TRBD1. The clonotype was recovered from an adult man with Graves' ophthalmopathy. CDR3 sequence (DNA): TGCAGTGCCATCGGACAGGGGGATGGCTACACCCTC. It encodes CSAIGQGDGYTL.